This passage covers 9 T cell receptor beta chains from one sample sequenced in a study of cytomegalovirus exposure and HLA in healthy donors. The PCR employed 60 Vbeta primers together with 13 Jbeta primers. Sequenced by immunoSEQ multiplex PCR; TCRdb stores in-frame clones only, minus some. This sample has 200,000 or so clones, with 85% to 90% found just once. The sample was PBMCs. Source of these receptors: a human donor in good health.

The chain joins TRBV4-1 to TRBJ2-2; TRBD2 agrees at 11 bases. This CDR3 has 15 residues. V lost 10 bases and J lost 2; bases outside the gene matches: 6. Looked up from germline, CDR1 is MGHRA and CDR2 is YSYEKL. The CDR3 DNA follows: TGCGCCACCAGGGGACTAGCGGAAAACACCGGGGAGCTGTTTTTT. The encoded protein is CATRGLAENTGELFF.

V gene TRBV7-2 combines with J gene TRBJ2-7; TRBD2 aligns across 11 bases. J was trimmed by 1 base and V by 0 bases; bases with no gene match: 8. CDR1 and CDR2 (germline): SGHTA, FQGNSA. CDR3 length: 18 amino acids. The CDR3: CASSLAGGPSGGSYEQYF. The CDR3 DNA is TGTGCCAGCAGCTTAGCGGGAGGTCCTAGCGGGGGGTCCTACGAGCAGTACTTC.

The CDR3, as DNA: TGTGCCAGCGCCCCGACAGGTTATAGCAATCAGCCCCAGCATTTT. Amino acid sequence: CASAPTGYSNQPQHF. The chain recombines TRBV2 with TRBJ1-5; maybe TRBD1 (6 bases). There are 15 residues in the CDR3. The germline V and J ends were trimmed by 8 bases and 0 bases, with 14 bases remaining between them. The germline CDR1 and CDR2 sequences are SNHLY and FYNNEI. Drawing the rest from reference TRBV2 and TRBJ1-5, the complete variable domain is EPEVTQTPSHQVTQMGQEVILRCVPISNHLYFYWYRQILGQKVEFLVSFYNNEISEKSEIFDDQFSVERPDGSNFTLKIRSTKLEDSAMYFCASAPTGYSNQPQHFGDGTRLSIL.

This clone was observed once. This chain uses TRBV2 with TRBJ2-7; possible D gene TRBD2, 5 bases. Trimming shortened V by 3 bases and J by 2 bases, and 17 bases separated the two germline ends. The CDR3 runs 16 residues. From germline, CDR1 is SNHLY and CDR2 FYNNEI. The CDR3 coding sequence is TGTGCCAGCAGTGACCGGAGCGCGGGCCGAACCTACGAGCAGTACTTC. Translated: CASSDRSAGRTYEQYF.

CDR3 coding DNA: TGTGCCAGCAGCTTTCCAGGGGGCGCGAGGGAGACCCAGTACTTC. This gives the protein CASSFPGGARETQYF. The V call is TRBV7-2, the J call TRBJ2-5, with TRBD1 matching over 8 bases. Germline CDR1 SGHTA, CDR2 FQGNSA. Trimming removed 3 bases from V and 5 bases from J; junction bases left unmatched: 8. This CDR3 is 15 amino acids long. The full variable domain, rest sourced from reference TRBV7-2 and TRBJ2-5, is GAGVSQSPSNKVTEKGKDVELRCDPISGHTALYWYRQSLGQGLEFLIYFQGNSAPDKSGLPSDRFSAERTGGSVSTLTIQRTQQEDSAVYLCASSFPGGARETQYFGPGTRLLVL.

The genes are TRBV7-2 and TRBJ2-7, with 10 nucleotides matching TRBD2. V lost 1 base, J lost 7 bases, and 7 bases stayed unmatched. Looked up from germline, CDR1 is SGHTA and CDR2 is FQGNSA. This CDR3 region has 15 residues. This CDR3 reads CASSLVASGSGEQYF. CDR3 nucleotides: TGTGCCAGCAGCTTAGTCGCTAGCGGGAGTGGTGAGCAGTACTTC.

The chain carries TRBV19 and TRBJ2-7; D may be TRBD1 (5 bases). Per germline, CDR1 LNHDA and CDR2 SQIVND (reference sequence). The CDR3 consists of 11 residues. The V end was cut by 5 bases, the J end by 3 bases, with 5 bases between. This CDR3 reads CASSDSYEQYF. For the CDR3, the DNA is TGTGCCAGTAGTGACAGCTACGAGCAGTACTTC.

The CDR3 sequence: CASSSTATNEKLFF. DNA of the CDR3: TGTGCCAGTAGTAGTACAGCAACTAATGAAAAACTGTTTTTT. The chain joins TRBV19 to TRBJ1-4; D gene uncertain. The CDR3 length is 14 residues. V was clipped by 4 bases and J by 0 bases, with 6 bases between them. The germline CDR1 and CDR2 sequences are LNHDA and SQIVND (reference sequence).

V gene TRBV5-4 combines with J gene TRBJ2-1, with D possibly matching TRBD2 (6 bases). Per germline, CDR1 SGHNT and CDR2 YYREEE (reference sequence). The CDR3 has 17 amino acids. Trimming took off 1 base at V and 5 bases at J, with 19 bases between the two ends. The CDR3 region has the DNA TGTGCCAGCAGCTTGTATCTCGTGCGAGGGAGGAACAATGAGCAGTTCTTC. This gives the protein CASSLYLVRGRNNEQFF. Together with reference TRBV5-4 and TRBJ2-1, the CDR3 gives the full variable domain: ETGVTQSPTHLIKTRGQQVTLRCSSQSGHNTVSWYQQALGQGPQFIFQYYREEENGRGNFPPRFSGLQFPNYSSELNVNALELDDSALYLCASSLYLVRGRNNEQFFGPGTRLTVL.